This entry features one TCR beta chain sequence. The target antigen is unknown. These data belong to a study of blood T cells in healthy people across ages. Findings and limits, study-wide: What prevented conclusive comparison of naive and antigen-experienced cells was that PBMCs were unsorted.

The CDR3 covers 16 residues. Per germline, CDR1 SGDLS and CDR2 YYNGEE. V was clipped by 2 bases and J by 2 bases, with 16 bases between them. For the second PCR, which ran for about 6 to 11 cycles, a sample-barcoded 5' primer and a J-beta primer mix were used. A single record per CDR3 protein comes from TCRdb applying MiXCR to the 5' RACE reads. The profile shows roughly 800,000 distinct CDR3 sequences, roughly 60% of them singletons. Sample: blood. The chain employs TRBV9 and TRBJ1-1, with no clear D. The receptor comes from a man aged 25-40 years in good health. The CDR3 protein is CASSVSGAVPNTEAFF. CDR3 coding DNA: TGTGCCAGCAGCGTGTCAGGAGCGGTACCTAACACTGAAGCTTTCTTT.